This TCR beta chain originates from a study of T cells after yellow fever vaccination. Only a few counts were recorded for this clonotype. In making TCR cDNA, 5'RACE template switching added a universal primer site and UMIs to it. TCRdb passed the 5' RACE reads through MiXCR, listing each CDR3 protein once. The sample carries approximately 300,000 distinct CDR3 sequences, 13% recorded once. The V gene's germline CDR1 is MNHEY and CDR2 SVGAGI. The CDR3 contains 13 residues. V was clipped by 4 bases and J by 5 bases, with 9 bases between them. The input for sequencing was CD4+ T cells sorted from PBMCs, taken 45 days after the yellow fever booster vaccination. This TCR was sampled from a young man who received the YFV17D yellow fever vaccine. The chain uses TRBV6-5 and TRBJ1-5; a weak D match, TRBD1 (6 bases). The CDR3 is CASSLQGYQPQHF. The CDR3 coding sequence is TGTGCCAGCAGTTTACAGGGCTATCAGCCCCAGCATTTT.